The 31 T cell receptor beta chains listed next were all sequenced from one sample in a study of regulatory T cells in long-lasting Graves disease. Time point denoted: newly diagnosed GD, antithyroid drugs for less than 3 months. There was RNA extracted from PBMCs, and the TCR library was made from it. Construction of TCR beta libraries relied on iRepertoire HTBI primers and on Arm-PCR targeting CDR3 regions. MiXCR, run by TCRdb on the multiplex PCR reads, gives a single entry per CDR3 protein. The table has 550,000 to 650,000 distinct CDR3 sequences, more than 15% seen once. This same sample was also part of a study on T cells in Graves' hyperthyroidism and ophthalmopathy.

Material: peripheral blood mononuclear cells (PBMCs), obtained at new diagnosis, from a patient treated with antithyroid drugs. The receptors were gathered from a man aged 18 to 30 with Graves disease.

Regarding this clonotype: A far larger clone is off by one base, so a read error is likely. V is TRBV7-9 and J is TRBJ2-3, with 7 bases matching TRBD1. CDR1 and CDR2 (germline): SEHNR, FQNEAQ (reference sequence). The CDR3 consists of 14 residues. The CDR3 loop is CASNLQGSTDTQYF. The DNA of the CDR3 is TGTGCCAGCAACTTACAGGGGAGCACAGATACGCAGTATTTT.

This clonotype was counted many times. The gene calls are TRBV7-8 and TRBJ2-7; possible D gene TRBD1, 5 bases. The germline CDR1 and CDR2 sequences are SGHVS and FQNEAQ. Trimming cost V 0 bases and J 4 bases, with 13 bases left between them. The CDR3 spans 15 residues. This CDR3 is CASSLALGHRYEQYF. The CDR3 nucleotides are TGTGCCAGCAGCTTAGCGTTAGGACACCGGTACGAGCAGTACTTC.

The gene calls are TRBV29-1 and TRBJ2-5, with D perhaps matching TRBD1 (6 bases). This CDR3 is 14 amino acids long. V was clipped by 7 bases and J by 0 bases, with 15 bases between them. Germline loops: CDR1 SQVTM, CDR2 ANQGSEA. The CDR3 coding sequence is TGCAGCGCCCACAGATACAGGGACCAAGAGACCCAGTACTTC. As protein: CSAHRYRDQETQYF.

The table lists this clonotype with many counts. The genes are TRBV30 and TRBJ2-3; TRBD1 aligns across 8 bases. V shed 2 bases and J 3 bases; nucleotides not matched to a gene: 4. The CDR3 is 14 amino acids. Looked up from germline, CDR1 is GTSNPN and CDR2 is SVGIG (reference sequence). Written as DNA, the CDR3 is TGTGCCTGGAGTCAGACAGGGGTAACAGATACGCAGTATTTT. It is translated as CAWSQTGVTDTQYF.

This clonotype was seen ten or more times. The rearrangement links TRBV5-1 to TRBJ2-1; D unresolved. Germline lookup yields CDR1 SGHRS and CDR2 YFSETQ. Trimming shortened V by 1 base and J by 7 bases, and 15 bases separated the two germline ends. This CDR3 contains 15 residues. CDR3 sequence reads: CASSLSQSAPNEQFF. The CDR3 nucleotides read TGCGCCAGCAGCTTGTCACAGTCCGCACCAAATGAGCAGTTCTTC. Drawing the rest from reference TRBV5-1 and TRBJ2-1, the complete variable domain is KAGVTQTPRYLIKTRGQQVTLSCSPISGHRSVSWYQQTPGQGLQFLFEYFSETQRNKGNFPGRFSGRQFSNSRSEMNVSTLELGDSALYLCASSLSQSAPNEQFFGPGTRLTVL.

The gene calls are TRBV30 and TRBJ1-5; D not certain. Trimming cost V 5 bases and J 4 bases, with 18 bases left between them. Germline CDR1 reads GTSNPN; CDR2 reads SVGIG (reference sequence). The CDR3 has 15 amino acids. The CDR3 DNA reads TGTGCCTGGGGCCTAGGAGGGTCCGGGAATCAGCCCCAGCATTTT. It yields the protein CAWGLGGSGNQPQHF.

As to this clonotype: This may stem from a read error, because a much larger clone lies one nucleotide away. The V gene is TRBV28, the J gene TRBJ1-1, with unresolved D. Germline lookup yields CDR1 MDHEN and CDR2 SYDVKM. V lost 6 bases to trimming and J lost 1 base, with 6 bases between them. The CDR3 has 12 amino acids. The CDR3 nucleotides read TGTGCCAGCAGGTTGGGGAACACTGAAGCTTTCTTT. This sequence encodes CASRLGNTEAFF.

Many counts were recorded for this clonotype. The genes are TRBV5-5 and TRBJ2-2, with D unresolved. This CDR3 contains 13 residues. Germline assignment: CDR1 SGHKS and CDR2 YYEKEE (reference sequence). With 3 bases removed from V and 3 bases from J, the gap between germline ends came to 6 bases. CDR3 sequence (DNA): TGTGCCAGCAGCTCTAGGGACACCGGGGAGCTGTTTTTT. Protein: CASSSRDTGELFF.

The rearrangement links TRBV25-1 to TRBJ1-2, with 10 nucleotides matching TRBD1. CDR1 and CDR2 from the germline V gene are MGHDK and SYGVNS. With 0 bases clipped from V and 0 bases from J, the junction kept 4 bases outside the gene matches. The CDR3 is 17 residues long. CDR3 residues: CASSEYGDRGANYGYTF. The CDR3, as DNA: TGTGCCAGCAGTGAATATGGGGACAGGGGAGCTAACTATGGCTACACCTTC.

This clonotype was seen ten or more times. At one boundary the junction diverges from the germline segment, which might be a read error. The chain couples TRBV5-1 to TRBJ2-1; possibly TRBD1 for D (6 bases). This CDR3 region has 14 residues. The germline V gene encodes CDR1 SGHRS and CDR2 YFSETQ. CDR3 sequence reads: CASSGESSYNEQFF. DNA for the CDR3: TGTGCCAGCTCAGGGGAGAGCTCCTACAATGAGCAGTTCTTC.

The table lists this clonotype with a few counts. The chain employs TRBV10-1 and TRBJ1-1; 7 positions agree with TRBD1. There are 13 residues in the CDR3. Germline loops: CDR1 WNHNN, CDR2 SYGVQD (reference sequence). V shed 11 bases and J 3 bases; nucleotides not matched to a gene: 9. The CDR3 loop is CASLDRPHTEAFF. DNA for the CDR3: TGCGCCTCTTTGGACAGGCCGCACACTGAAGCTTTCTTT.

This clonotype occurred a few times. This may stem from a read error, because a much larger clone lies one nucleotide away. V and J are TRBV28 and TRBJ2-7; the D gene is possibly TRBD2 (6 bases). The CDR3 consists of 15 residues. Germline CDR1 and CDR2: MDHEN and SYDVKM. Trimming pared 1 base from V and 4 bases from J, leaving 14 bases between. The CDR3, as DNA: TGTGCCAGCAGTTTATTCGGAACGGGAGTTTACGAGCAGTACTTC. Amino acids: CASSLFGTGVYEQYF.

This clonotype has only a few counts. CDR3 loop: CASSLGAVMSSYNEQFF. The CDR3 DNA sequence: TGTGCCAGCAGCTTAGGGGCGGTTATGAGCTCCTACAATGAGCAGTTCTTC. The V call is TRBV7-3, the J call TRBJ2-1, with D possibly being TRBD1 (5 bases). The germline V and J ends were trimmed by 2 bases and 0 bases, with 14 bases remaining between them. This CDR3 comprises 17 residues. From germline, CDR1 is SGHTA and CDR2 FQGTGA.

The rearrangement links TRBV2 to TRBJ1-2, with TRBD1 matching over 8 bases. The CDR3 is 15 amino acids. The germline V gene has CDR1 SNHLY and CDR2 FYNNEI. With 6 bases clipped from V and 2 bases from J, the junction kept 8 bases outside the gene matches. This CDR3 is CASRGSGTGNYGYTF. DNA of the CDR3: TGTGCCAGCAGGGGGTCCGGGACAGGAAACTATGGCTACACCTTC.

This clonotype occurred many times. The CDR3 here is CASSALRDRVMNQPQHF. The CDR3 DNA is TGTGCCAGCAGCGCCCTCCGGGACAGGGTGATGAATCAGCCCCAGCATTTT. The rearrangement uses TRBV6-1 and TRBJ1-5; 9 bases are shared with TRBD1. V was clipped by 6 bases and J by 4 bases; unmatched bases: 13. Germline V gene sequence: CDR1 MNHNS, CDR2 SASEGT. This CDR3 contains 17 residues.

This clonotype was counted between two and nine times. The rearrangement links TRBV30 to TRBJ2-3; TRBD1 is a possible D gene (6 bases). CDR1 is GTSNPN and CDR2 is SVGIG in the germline V gene (reference sequence). CDR3 length: 13 amino acids. V was clipped by 5 bases and J by 7 bases, with 16 bases between them. The DNA of the CDR3 is TGTGCCTGGGCACTAGGGACAACAAATACGCAGTATTTT. Translated: CAWALGTTNTQYF. Variable domain in full (rest from reference TRBV30 and TRBJ2-3): SQTIHQWPATLVQPVGSPLSLECTVEGTSNPNLYWYRQAAGRGLQLLFYSVGIGQISSEVPQNLSASRPQDRQFILSSKKLLLSDSGFYLCAWALGTTNTQYFGPGTRLTVL.

This clonotype came up a few times. The CDR3, as DNA: TGTGCCAGCAGTGGGGGACAGGGAAAATCACCCCTCCACTTT. Translating gives CASSGGQGKSPLHF. The chain carries TRBV6-2 or TRBV6-3 and TRBJ1-6; 9 positions agree with TRBD1. V lost 5 bases, J lost 10 bases, and 6 bases stayed unmatched. Per the germline V gene, CDR1 is MNHEY and CDR2 is SVGEGT. The CDR3 extends over 14 amino acids.

This clonotype was counted at least ten times. The chain joins TRBV28 to TRBJ2-5, with TRBD2 matching 8 bases. The germline V gene encodes CDR1 MDHEN and CDR2 SYDVKM. The CDR3 loop spans 14 amino acids. The ends lost 5 bases at V and 4 bases at J; junction bases unmatched: 6. CDR3 nucleotide sequence: TGTGCCAGCAGTCCCGGGGGGGTGACAGAGACCCAGTACTTC. Amino acids: CASSPGGVTETQYF. Full variable domain (remainder filled in from reference TRBV28 and TRBJ2-5): DVKVTQSSRYLVKRTGEKVFLECVQDMDHENMFWYRQDPGLGLRLIYFSYDVKMKEKGDIPEGYSVSREKKERFSLILESASTNQTSMYLCASSPGGVTETQYFGPGTRLLVL.

This clonotype has only a few counts. The rearrangement links TRBV7-2 to TRBJ1-5; a possible D gene is TRBD1 (5 bases). The CDR3 consists of 14 residues. Trimming stripped 4 bases from V and 5 bases from J, with 12 bases between. Germline V gene sequence: CDR1 SGHTA, CDR2 FQGNSA. CDR3 residues: CASSSPGFYQPQHF. The CDR3 coding sequence is TGTGCCAGCAGCTCGCCAGGGTTTTATCAGCCCCAGCATTTT.

This clonotype was detected a few times. V is TRBV18 and J is TRBJ1-4; D remains unclear. The CDR3 sequence is 16 residues long. V was pared by 3 bases and J by 7 bases, with 18 bases between. Germline values: CDR1 KGHSH, CDR2 LQKENI. The DNA for the CDR3 is TGTGCCAGCTCACCCCGACTCCAAGATACGGGTGAAAAACTGTTTTTT. Protein product: CASSPRLQDTGEKLFF.

This clonotype was counted at least ten times. V is TRBV5-1 and J is TRBJ2-7, with 7 nucleotides matching TRBD1. Germline V lookup: CDR1 SGHRS, CDR2 YFSETQ. The length of the CDR3 is 15 residues. J gave up 4 bases and V 3 bases, and 10 bases lay outside the gene matches. CDR3 DNA sequence: TGCGCCAGCAGCTCGCCTTGGACAGGTGTATACGAGCAGTACTTC. Translating it yields CASSSPWTGVYEQYF.

The genes are TRBV18 and TRBJ2-1; 7 bases are a match to TRBD1. CDR3 length: 17 residues. V trimming: 4 bases; J trimming: 0 bases; junction bases outside the gene matches: 9. Per germline, CDR1 KGHSH and CDR2 LQKENI. The CDR3 nucleotides are TGTGCCAGCTCACTACGAATGAACAGGGGCTCCTACAATGAGCAGTTCTTC. Translation gives CASSLRMNRGSYNEQFF.

A few counts support this clonotype. The chain carries TRBV6-1 and TRBJ2-5, with D possibly matching TRBD1 (6 bases). The CDR3 is 15 residues long. V was trimmed by 4 bases and J by 7 bases, leaving 19 bases between them. Germline CDR1 MNHNS, CDR2 SASEGT. The CDR3 loop is CASSGTADFPGTQYF. CDR3 nucleotide sequence: TGTGCCAGCAGTGGGACAGCCGACTTCCCTGGGACCCAGTACTTC.

The chain has TRBV6-4 and TRBJ2-3; 10 bases map to TRBD2. Losses at the gene ends were 0 bases for V and 4 bases for J; bases not matched to a gene: 1. Germline V gene data show CDR1 as MRHNA and CDR2 as SNTAGT. CDR3 length: 15 amino acids. The CDR3 loop is CASSDSTSGSDTQYF. CDR3 nucleotide sequence: TGTGCCAGCAGTGACTCGACTAGCGGGTCAGATACGCAGTATTTT.

CDR3 DNA sequence: TGTGCCAGGGGGACAGGGGAGGCCGATCAGCCCCAGCATTTT. Protein product: CARGTGEADQPQHF. The genes are TRBV10-3 and TRBJ1-5; TRBD1 matches at 10 bases. The trim removed 10 bases at V and 5 bases at J, leaving 8 bases unmatched. CDR1 is ENHRY, CDR2 SYGVKD, per germline. This CDR3 comprises 14 residues.

The chain links TRBV11-2 to TRBJ2-3, with TRBD1 identical over 7 bases. The CDR3 loop spans 19 amino acids. Trimming cost V 5 bases and J 3 bases; bases outside gene matches: 20. From germline, CDR1 is SGHAT and CDR2 FQNNGV. CDR3 protein: CASSGIRTGLQVLTDTQYF. CDR3 nucleotides: TGTGCCAGCAGCGGGATAAGGACAGGTCTTCAGGTTTTAACAGATACGCAGTATTTT.

This clonotype was recorded many times. The chain has TRBV6-2 or TRBV6-3 and TRBJ2-7; 12 nucleotides align to TRBD1. CDR1 is MNHEY, CDR2 SVGEGT, per germline. The CDR3 contains 14 residues. V shed 8 bases and J 4 bases; nucleotides not matched to a gene: 6. The DNA of the CDR3 is TGTGCCAGCTACGGGACAGGGGGCTCGTACGAGCAGTACTTC. The encoded protein is CASYGTGGSYEQYF.

This clonotype occurred many times. J is TRBJ1-2 and V is TRBV7-8; 9 positions agree with TRBD1. In germline, CDR1 is SGHVS, CDR2 FQNEAQ. The length of the CDR3 is 14 residues. V dropped 1 base and J dropped 7; count of bases not matched to a gene: 4. The CDR3: CASSLGTGESGYTF. The CDR3 DNA reads TGTGCCAGCAGCTTAGGGACAGGGGAGAGTGGCTACACCTTC.

This clonotype was counted at least ten times. The CDR3 nucleotides read TGTGCCAGCAGCTTAATCAGGGGCACTGAAGCTTTCTTT. Its protein product is CASSLIRGTEAFF. The gene calls are TRBV7-3 and TRBJ1-1; D is possibly TRBD1 (6 bases). The CDR3 totals 13 residues. Germline V gene lookup returns CDR1 SGHTA and CDR2 FQGTGA. Trimming shortened V by 1 base and J by 4 bases, and 7 bases separated the two germline ends.

Ten or more counts support this clonotype. The V gene is TRBV5-5, the J gene TRBJ2-3, with 9 bases aligning to TRBD2. The CDR3 is 20 amino acids. J lost 2 bases, V lost 5 bases, and 21 bases had no gene match. Germline CDR1 reads SGHKS; CDR2 reads YYEKEE (reference sequence). CDR3: CASSGVPDLVAGDPTDTQYF. For the CDR3, the DNA is TGTGCCAGCAGTGGGGTGCCGGATTTAGTAGCGGGAGACCCCACAGATACGCAGTATTTT.

V usage is TRBV20-1 and J usage is TRBJ1-2; D might be TRBD1 (5 bases). From germline, CDR1 is DFQATT and CDR2 SNEGSKA (reference sequence). The CDR3 is made up of 13 amino acids. Between the trimmed V and J ends, which lost 4 bases and 2 bases, there was a span of 11 bases. The CDR3 spells CSATDGGNYGYTF. CDR3 coding DNA: TGCAGTGCTACCGACGGGGGGAACTATGGCTACACCTTC.